Below are 27 T cell receptor beta chains sequenced from a single sample in a study of blood T cell repertoires in COVID-19. The repertoire was sequenced with immunoSEQ multiplex PCR; TCRdb's copy has only in-frame clones and lacks some. The data show 90,000 or so clones, with 86% seen just once and 1.2% held by the top ten. The specimen sequenced was peripheral blood. These receptor sequences come from a man older than 75 with active or convalescent COVID-19.

The chain uses TRBV7-9 and TRBJ2-3; 9 nucleotides match TRBD1. V lost 5 bases to trimming and J lost 3 bases; unmatched junction nucleotides: 12. The germline V gene encodes CDR1 SEHNR and CDR2 FQNEAQ (reference sequence). This CDR3 spans 17 amino acids. The CDR3 DNA follows: TGTGCCAGCAGCAGAGACAGGGGGTTTGGAAATACAGATACGCAGTATTTT. Translated, it gives CASSRDRGFGNTDTQYF. The entire variable domain, with the rest obtained from reference TRBV7-9 and TRBJ2-3, is as follows: DTGVSQNPRHKITKRGQNVTFRCDPISEHNRLYWYRQTLGQGPEFLTYFQNEAQLEKSRLLSDRFSAERPKGSFSTLEIQRTEQGDSAMYLCASSRDRGFGNTDTQYFGPGTRLTVL.

The V gene is TRBV11-2, the J gene TRBJ1-5; D remains unclear. V was pared by 4 bases and J by 6 bases, with 16 bases between. This CDR3 spans 15 amino acids. CDR1 is SGHAT, CDR2 FQNNGV, per germline. In DNA, the CDR3 is TGTGCCAGCAGCTCAAAGTCCTGCCGGAGTCAGCCCCAGCATTTT. Protein: CASSSKSCRSQPQHF.

This clone appeared a few times. J is TRBJ2-7 and V is TRBV19; 13 positions match TRBD2. Germline CDR1 and CDR2: LNHDA and SQIVND (reference sequence). This CDR3 spans 16 amino acids. Trimming at V came to 5 bases and at J to 2 bases, leaving 6 bases not matched to a gene. The CDR3 coding sequence is TGTGCCAGTAGTTACGGGACTAGCGGGAAAGCCTACGAGCAGTACTTC. Its translation is CASSYGTSGKAYEQYF.

V gene TRBV4-2 combines with J gene TRBJ2-7, with D tentatively TRBD2 (5 bases). Trimming removed 4 bases at V and 3 bases at J, with 13 bases between. This CDR3 is built from 14 residues. Per germline, CDR1 LGHNA and CDR2 YNFKEQ. CDR3 DNA sequence: TGTGCCAGCAGCCCGACGGTGGGGAGCTACGAGCAGTACTTC. Translation gives CASSPTVGSYEQYF.

Here the CDR3 reads CASSFAGQLNQPQHF. CDR3 nucleotides: TGTGCCAGCAGCTTCGCAGGACAGCTCAATCAGCCCCAGCATTTT. The gene calls are TRBV7-2 and TRBJ1-5, with D possibly matching TRBD1 (6 bases). In germline, CDR1 is SGHTA, CDR2 FQGNSA. The CDR3 runs 15 residues. The V and J ends lost 3 bases and 3 bases respectively, with 12 bases between them.

The chain uses TRBV27 and TRBJ2-2, with D perhaps TRBD2 (5 bases). The V end was cut by 5 bases, the J end by 13 bases, with 20 bases between. Per the germline V gene, CDR1 is MNHEY and CDR2 is SMNVEV (reference sequence). This CDR3 has 14 amino acids. The CDR3 sequence is CASSRPGIESGLFF. The CDR3 bases are TGTGCCAGCAGTCGCCCCGGGATCGAATCAGGGCTGTTTTTT.

The rearrangement joins TRBV14 to TRBJ2-2; D gene ambiguous. This CDR3 has 14 amino acids. The germline gives CDR1 SGHDN, CDR2 FVKESK. Trimming cost V 1 base and J 3 bases, with 6 bases left between them. CDR3 in DNA: TGTGCCAGCAGCCAAGTGCAGTACACCGGGGAGCTGTTTTTT. Protein sequence: CASSQVQYTGELFF.

The chain couples TRBV5-1 to TRBJ1-1, with TRBD1 matching over 9 bases. Germline CDR1 and CDR2: SGHRS and YFSETQ. V lost 0 bases and J lost 10; bases outside the gene matches: 4. The CDR3 covers 13 residues. The CDR3 DNA is TGCGCCAGCAGCTTGGAACAGGGGGCAAGAGCTTTCTTT. Translating it yields CASSLEQGARAFF.

J is TRBJ2-2 and V is TRBV4-3; the D is unclear. V lost 0 bases and J 1 base, leaving 9 bases between the germline ends. Per the germline V gene, CDR1 is LGHNA and CDR2 is YSLEER. The CDR3 contains 16 residues. The CDR3 spells CASSQDQRENTGELFF. Here the CDR3 DNA reads TGCGCCAGCAGCCAAGATCAACGAGAGAACACCGGGGAGCTGTTTTTT.

This chain links TRBV5-1 with TRBJ2-3, with TRBD2 matching 8 bases. CDR3 length: 15 amino acids. Germline V gene data show CDR1 as SGHRS and CDR2 as YFSETQ. J was trimmed by 4 bases and V by 1 base; bases with no gene match: 5. CDR3 DNA: TGCGCCAGCAGCTTGCCGGGACTAGGAGCAGATACGCAGTATTTT. This gives the protein CASSLPGLGADTQYF.

The gene calls are TRBV2 and TRBJ1-1; D not certain. Germline-derived CDR1 and CDR2 are SNHLY and FYNNEI. Trimming removed 3 bases from V and 4 bases from J, with 12 bases in between. This CDR3 comprises 14 residues. CDR3 region: CASSDRGLGTEAFF. The CDR3 coding sequence is TGTGCCAGCAGTGATCGGGGTTTGGGCACTGAAGCTTTCTTT.

J is TRBJ1-5 and V is TRBV28; D is perhaps TRBD1 (6 bases). Germline V lookup: CDR1 MDHEN, CDR2 SYDVKM. The CDR3 runs 15 residues. Trimming stripped 7 bases from V and 2 bases from J, with 15 bases between. The CDR3 DNA follows: TGTGCCAGCAATATTTATTCAGGGGGCAATCAGCCCCAGCATTTT. Amino acids: CASNIYSGGNQPQHF.

This rearrangement joins TRBV18 to TRBJ1-4, with 7 bases aligning to TRBD1. With 3 bases clipped from V and 4 bases from J, the junction kept 8 bases outside the gene matches. This CDR3 is 16 amino acids long. The V gene's germline CDR1 is KGHSH and CDR2 LQKENI. The DNA of the CDR3 is TGTGCCAGCTCACCCCAACAGGGGCTGGGTAATGAAAAACTGTTTTTT. Its translation: CASSPQQGLGNEKLFF.

This clone occurred once. This chain links TRBV28 with TRBJ1-5; tentatively, D is TRBD1 (6 bases). The length of the CDR3 is 15 residues. Looked up from germline, CDR1 is MDHEN and CDR2 is SYDVKM. V was trimmed by 5 bases and J by 2 bases, leaving 13 bases between them. CDR3 loop: CASSPLSGGNQPQHF. The CDR3 DNA sequence: TGTGCCAGCAGTCCACTTTCAGGGGGCAATCAGCCCCAGCATTTT. The full variable domain, in which reference TRBV28 and TRBJ1-5 provide the parts outside the CDR3, is DVKVTQSSRYLVKRTGEKVFLECVQDMDHENMFWYRQDPGLGLRLIYFSYDVKMKEKGDIPEGYSVSREKKERFSLILESASTNQTSMYLCASSPLSGGNQPQHFGDGTRLSIL.

This chain connects TRBV6-5 to TRBJ1-6; D remains unclear. CDR1 MNHEY and CDR2 SVGAGI come from the germline V gene. The CDR3 extends over 13 amino acids. V was cut by 5 bases and J by 7 bases, with 9 bases left in between. CDR3 nucleotides: TGTGCCAGCAGTCCAACGGGGAATTCACCCCTCCACTTT. Its protein is CASSPTGNSPLHF.

The sample holds many counts of this clone. The chain uses TRBV4-2 and TRBJ1-3, with 8 bases that match TRBD1. CDR1 LGHNA and CDR2 YNFKEQ come from the germline V gene. V lost 4 bases, J lost 1 base, and 6 bases stayed unmatched. This CDR3 has 16 residues. In nucleotides, the CDR3 is TGTGCCAGCAGCCCCTCACAGGGGGAATCTGGAAACACCATATATTTT. Translated, it gives CASSPSQGESGNTIYF.

CDR3 residues: CASSVGASTGTDTQYF. The DNA for the CDR3 is TGTGCCAGCAGCGTAGGGGCTAGCACAGGCACAGATACGCAGTATTTT. This chain links TRBV9 with TRBJ2-3, with D possibly TRBD2 on 5 matching bases. CDR3 length: 16 residues. Germline values: CDR1 SGDLS, CDR2 YYNGEE. Trimming shortened V by 0 bases and J by 1 base, and 12 bases separated the two germline ends.

The genes are TRBV7-9 and TRBJ1-4; 10 nucleotides match TRBD1. The germline CDR1 and CDR2 sequences are SEHNR and FQNEAQ (reference sequence). After removal of 4 bases from V and 3 bases from J, the junction contained 5 bases not matched to a gene. The CDR3 length is 16 residues. The CDR3 DNA is TGTGCCAGCAGCTCCGGGACAGGGGCTCCTAATGAAAAACTGTTTTTT. Protein: CASSSGTGAPNEKLFF.

The V and J genes are TRBV9 and TRBJ2-2; 15 bases match TRBD2. V lost 7 bases to trimming and J lost 5 bases; unmatched junction nucleotides: 6. The CDR3 covers 16 residues. Per the germline V gene, CDR1 is SGDLS and CDR2 is YYNGEE. The DNA of the CDR3 is TGTGCCAGCGGACTAGCGGGAGGGCCGGGAACCGGGGAGCTGTTTTTT. It specifies CASGLAGGPGTGELFF.

This clone appeared once. Here the CDR3 DNA reads TGTGCCTGGAGGATCCAAACCGGCACTGAAGCTTTCTTT. Protein sequence: CAWRIQTGTEAFF. The chain has TRBV30 and TRBJ1-1; D is unresolved. The V and J ends lost 3 bases and 4 bases respectively, with 12 bases between them. CDR1 and CDR2 from the germline V gene are GTSNPN and SVGIG (reference sequence). The CDR3 spans 13 residues.

The chain couples TRBV7-9 to TRBJ1-1; TRBD1 might be the D (5 bases). Germline CDR1 is SEHNR and CDR2 is FQNEAQ (reference sequence). V lost 6 bases, J lost 8 bases, and 10 bases lay in between. This CDR3 has 11 amino acids. DNA for the CDR3: TGTGCCAGCAGGTTCGGACAAGAAGCTTTCTTT. Translation: CASRFGQEAFF. Supplemented by reference TRBV7-9 and TRBJ1-1, the full variable domain reads DTGVSQNPRHKITKRGQNVTFRCDPISEHNRLYWYRQTLGQGPEFLTYFQNEAQLEKSRLLSDRFSAERPKGSFSTLEIQRTEQGDSAMYLCASRFGQEAFFGQGTRLTVV.

The rearrangement links TRBV28 to TRBJ1-5, with 7 nucleotides matching TRBD1. V lost 7 bases, J lost 2 bases, and 5 bases stayed unmatched. CDR1 is MDHEN, CDR2 SYDVKM, per germline. The CDR3 loop spans 14 amino acids. CDR3 nucleotides: TGTGCCAGCACTCTAGACAGGGGCAATCAGCCCCAGCATTTT. It is translated as CASTLDRGNQPQHF.

This clone was observed a handful of times. This rearrangement joins TRBV19 to TRBJ2-2, with 9 bases that match TRBD2. The CDR3 totals 17 residues. The germline V gene encodes CDR1 LNHDA and CDR2 SQIVND (reference sequence). The ends lost 4 bases at V and 5 bases at J; junction bases unmatched: 11. CDR3 sequence reads: CASSRGLAAIVTGELFF. The CDR3 region has the DNA TGTGCCAGTAGTAGGGGACTAGCTGCAATAGTGACCGGGGAGCTGTTTTTT. Full variable domain (outside the CDR3, taken from reference TRBV19 and TRBJ2-2): DGGITQSPKYLFRKEGQNVTLSCEQNLNHDAMYWYRQDPGQGLRLIYYSQIVNDFQKGDIAEGYSVSREKKESFPLTVTSAQKNPTAFYLCASSRGLAAIVTGELFFGEGSRLTVL.

The chain couples TRBV24-1 to TRBJ2-3; 11 bases agree with TRBD1. Per the germline V gene, CDR1 is KGHDR and CDR2 is SFDVKD. There are 19 residues in the CDR3. J was trimmed by 5 bases and V by 9 bases; bases with no gene match: 21. As DNA, the CDR3 is TGTGCCACCTTGGACAGGGGGCAAAGTAGCGGGATAGGCGTAGATACGCAGTATTTT. Residues: CATLDRGQSSGIGVDTQYF.

This chain connects TRBV18 to TRBJ1-2, with 9 bases aligning to TRBD1. The germline CDR1 and CDR2 sequences are KGHSH and LQKENI. The CDR3 is 15 residues long. Trimming at V came to 3 bases and at J to 8 bases, leaving 10 bases not matched to a gene. The CDR3 region is CASSPRAGQGKGYTF. The CDR3 nucleotides are TGTGCCAGCTCACCCCGCGCGGGACAGGGCAAAGGCTACACCTTC. Combining the CDR3 with reference TRBV18 and TRBJ1-2 gives the whole variable domain NAGVMQNPRHLVRRRGQEARLRCSPMKGHSHVYWYRQLPEEGLKFMVYLQKENIIDESGMPKERFSAEFPKEGPSILRIQQVVRGDSAAYFCASSPRAGQGKGYTFGSGTRLTVV.

The V gene is TRBV7-9, the J gene TRBJ2-7; TRBD2 matches at 13 bases. V trimming: 1 base; J trimming: 4 bases; junction bases outside the gene matches: 7. The germline V gene has CDR1 SEHNR and CDR2 FQNEAQ (reference sequence). The CDR3 contains 17 residues. CDR3 amino acids: CASSLGTSGRAWYEQYF. The CDR3 DNA reads TGTGCCAGCAGCTTAGGGACTAGCGGGAGAGCTTGGTACGAGCAGTACTTC.

V usage is TRBV6-5 and J usage is TRBJ1-2; D gene uncertain. Germline values: CDR1 MNHEY, CDR2 SVGAGI. V was trimmed by 6 bases and J by 3 bases, leaving 14 bases between them. CDR3 length: 14 amino acids. CDR3 sequence (DNA): TGTGCCAGCAGCCACCGGCCAGGTGACTATGGCTACACCTTC. Its protein product is CASSHRPGDYGYTF.